What follows are 17 T cell receptor beta chains derived from one specimen sequenced in a study of shared clonotypes between healthy human individuals (dated by TCRdb to 2019 to 2021). Libraries were prepared through the immunoSEQ multiplex PCR assay. This is the immuneACCESS table as TCRdb keeps it, with only in-frame sequences that have V and J called. A part of the clones is gone; compared with another copy, unresolved V genes explain less than half, and the rest is unexplained. Present in this sample are 950,000 to 1,300,000 clones, about 74% of which were seen just once. The leading ten clones occupy 1.5% of the sample. The specimen sequenced was memory CD4+ T cells sorted from blood. Read against the paper, the sample's cell subset or site label means: CD45RA-negative fraction. The receptors were sampled from a man aged 18 to 29 in good health.

V and J are TRBV11-2 and TRBJ2-2; D remains ambiguous. CDR1 SGHAT and CDR2 FQNNGV come from the germline V gene. CDR3 length equals 14 residues. V lost 2 bases to trimming and J lost 5 bases, with 9 bases between them. This chain's CDR3 is CASSLNFRTGELFF. CDR3 nucleotide sequence: TGTGCCAGCAGCTTAAATTTTAGGACCGGGGAGCTGTTTTTT.

The gene calls are TRBV14 and TRBJ2-2; D gene unclear. V lost 3 bases and J 7 bases, leaving 3 bases between the germline ends. The germline V gene has CDR1 SGHDN and CDR2 FVKESK. The CDR3 contains 11 residues. This chain's CDR3 is CASSQYGELFF. The CDR3 DNA reads TGTGCCAGCAGCCAGTACGGGGAGCTGTTTTTT.

The V gene is TRBV11-2, the J gene TRBJ1-3, with TRBD1 as a possible D gene (5 bases). Between the trimmed V and J ends, which lost 0 bases and 0 bases, there was a span of 9 bases. Germline loops: CDR1 SGHAT, CDR2 FQNNGV. The CDR3 consists of 16 residues. The CDR3 loop is CASSLDEGSSGNTIYF. CDR3 DNA: TGTGCCAGCAGCTTAGATGAGGGGAGCTCTGGAAACACCATATATTTT.

This clone was counted only a few times. The genes are TRBV27 and TRBJ1-1, with 7 bases fitting TRBD1. Germline CDR1 MNHEY, CDR2 SMNVEV (reference sequence). The junction had 5 bases not matched to a gene; V was cut back by 5 bases and J by 2 bases. The CDR3 length is 14 residues. This chain's CDR3 is CASSDDRANTEAFF. The CDR3 DNA is TGTGCCAGCAGTGACGACAGGGCAAACACTGAAGCTTTCTTT.

This clone showed up just a few times. The chain couples TRBV6-5 to TRBJ1-4; D uncertain. This CDR3 has 13 amino acids. The germline V gene encodes CDR1 MNHEY and CDR2 SVGAGI. The V end lost 2 bases, the J end lost 8 bases, and 9 bases lay between the germline ends. The CDR3 DNA reads as TGTGCCAGCAGTTACGGGAGTTGGGAAAAACTGTTTTTT. Its protein product is CASSYGSWEKLFF.

The gene calls are TRBV29-1 and TRBJ1-2, with a tentative D call TRBD1 (6 bases). V lost 5 bases, J lost 6 bases, and 22 bases lay in between. The CDR3 has 15 amino acids. Germline V gene data show CDR1 as SQVTM and CDR2 as ANQGSEA. The CDR3 here is CSVWRGRSALDGYTF. The DNA for the CDR3 is TGCAGCGTTTGGAGGGGGAGGTCGGCCCTAGATGGCTACACCTTC.

The V call is TRBV10-1, the J call TRBJ2-1; the D is unclear. The CDR3 is made up of 14 amino acids. The germline CDR1 and CDR2 sequences are WNHNN and SYGVQD (reference sequence). V lost 0 bases and J 6 bases, leaving 9 bases between the germline ends. CDR3 residues: CASSESRPTNEQFF. The CDR3 DNA reads TGCGCCAGCAGTGAGTCGAGACCGACCAATGAGCAGTTCTTC.

V is TRBV29-1 and J is TRBJ1-6; D is unclear. CDR1 is SQVTM, CDR2 ANQGSEA, per germline. V lost 7 bases and J 0 bases, leaving 7 bases between the germline ends. This CDR3 region has 13 residues. Here the CDR3 reads CSARSSYNSPLHF. The CDR3 coding sequence is TGCAGCGCCCGGAGCTCCTATAATTCACCCCTCCACTTT.

This clone has a single count. V usage is TRBV11-1 and J usage is TRBJ2-1; 10 nucleotides align to TRBD1. Trimming cost V 5 bases and J 3 bases; bases outside gene matches: 7. The CDR3 has 16 amino acids. Germline V gene lookup returns CDR1 SGHAT and CDR2 FQDESV (reference sequence). CDR3 nucleotides: TGTGCCAGCAGCCCTCAGACAGGGGGCAGCTACAATGAGCAGTTCTTC. Its translation is CASSPQTGGSYNEQFF.

The J gene is TRBJ2-7, the V gene TRBV5-6; D unresolved. The germline gives CDR1 SGHDT, CDR2 YYEEEE. The CDR3 sequence is 15 residues long. V lost 2 bases, J lost 6 bases, and 18 bases lay in between. This chain's CDR3 is CASSFTTTNPREQYF. Here the CDR3 DNA reads TGTGCCAGCAGCTTTACTACCACGAACCCTCGCGAGCAGTACTTC.

The J gene is TRBJ1-1, the V gene TRBV5-6; D not certain. Per germline, CDR1 SGHDT and CDR2 YYEEEE. V was cut by 0 bases and J by 2 bases, with 8 bases left in between. The CDR3 extends over 14 amino acids. As DNA, the CDR3 is TGTGCCAGCAGCTTGGTCGACTCTAACACTGAAGCTTTCTTT. It translates to CASSLVDSNTEAFF.

This clone was detected ten times or more. The CDR3 DNA follows: TGTGCCAGCAGCATGCCGGGACTAAATGAGCAGTTCTTC. Translating gives CASSMPGLNEQFF. The chain couples TRBV7-9 to TRBJ2-1, with TRBD2 identical over 7 bases. After removal of 5 bases from V and 7 bases from J, the junction contained 5 bases not matched to a gene. The CDR3 contains 13 residues. Germline values: CDR1 SEHNR, CDR2 FQNEAQ (reference sequence).

The rearrangement links TRBV27 to TRBJ2-3; D remains unclear. V lost 3 bases, J lost 0 bases, and 10 bases lay in between. Germline values: CDR1 MNHEY, CDR2 SMNVEV (reference sequence). This CDR3 has 15 residues. The CDR3 nucleotides read TGTGCCAGCAGTTTTGAAGGGTCAAGCACAGATACGCAGTATTTT. This gives the protein CASSFEGSSTDTQYF.

The genes are TRBV5-1 and TRBJ2-4; TRBD1 matches 7 bases. The ends lost 0 bases at V and 8 bases at J; junction bases unmatched: 2. CDR3 length: 13 residues. CDR1 and CDR2 from the germline V gene are SGHRS and YFSETQ. DNA of the CDR3: TGCGCCAGCAGCTTGGAACAGGGGTACATTCAGTACTTC. Its translation: CASSLEQGYIQYF.

The chain is built from TRBV10-3 and TRBJ1-1; no clear D gene. The CDR3 is 15 residues long. Trimming took 11 bases from V and 1 from J, leaving 20 bases between them. Germline V gene sequence: CDR1 ENHRY, CDR2 SYGVKD. The CDR3 region is CASLGGGGRNTEAFF. The CDR3 nucleotides read TGTGCCTCACTGGGCGGAGGAGGGAGGAACACTGAAGCTTTCTTT.

Points on this clone: A much bigger clone sits one base away, suggesting this may be a read error. The rearrangement uses TRBV6-1 and TRBJ2-5; D unresolved. Germline CDR1 reads MNHNS; CDR2 reads SASEGT. This CDR3 spans 11 amino acids. Trimming stripped 5 bases from V and 1 base from J, with 2 bases between. CDR3 sequence reads: CASSTQETQYF. The CDR3 coding sequence is TGTGCCAGCAGTACCCAAGAGACCCAGTACTTC.

This clone was counted once. The chain has TRBV6-5 and TRBJ2-3; D is undetermined. The CDR3 spans 14 residues. Trimming cost V 5 bases and J 0 bases, with 9 bases left between them. CDR1 and CDR2 from the germline V gene are MNHEY and SVGAGI. DNA of the CDR3: TGTGCCAGCAGTGAAGGAAGCAGCACAGATACGCAGTATTTT. It is translated as CASSEGSSTDTQYF.